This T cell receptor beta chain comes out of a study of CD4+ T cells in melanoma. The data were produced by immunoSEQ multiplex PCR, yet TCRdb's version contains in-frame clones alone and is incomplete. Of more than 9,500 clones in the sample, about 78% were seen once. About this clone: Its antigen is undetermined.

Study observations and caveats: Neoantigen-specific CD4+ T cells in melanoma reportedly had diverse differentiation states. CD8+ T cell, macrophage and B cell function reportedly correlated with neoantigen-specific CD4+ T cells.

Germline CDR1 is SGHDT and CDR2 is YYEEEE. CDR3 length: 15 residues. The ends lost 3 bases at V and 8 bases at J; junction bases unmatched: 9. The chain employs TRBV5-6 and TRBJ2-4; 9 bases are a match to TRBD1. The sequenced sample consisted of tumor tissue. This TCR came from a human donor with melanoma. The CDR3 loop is CASSWHRGLEDIQYF. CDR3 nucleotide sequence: TGTGCCAGCAGCTGGCACAGGGGGCTGGAGGACATTCAGTACTTC. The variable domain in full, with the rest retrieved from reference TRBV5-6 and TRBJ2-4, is DAGVTQSPTHLIKTRGQQVTLRCSPKSGHDTVSWYQQALGQGPQFIFQYYEEEERQRGNFPDRFSGHQFPNYSSELNVNALLLGDSALYLCASSWHRGLEDIQYFGAGTRLSVL.